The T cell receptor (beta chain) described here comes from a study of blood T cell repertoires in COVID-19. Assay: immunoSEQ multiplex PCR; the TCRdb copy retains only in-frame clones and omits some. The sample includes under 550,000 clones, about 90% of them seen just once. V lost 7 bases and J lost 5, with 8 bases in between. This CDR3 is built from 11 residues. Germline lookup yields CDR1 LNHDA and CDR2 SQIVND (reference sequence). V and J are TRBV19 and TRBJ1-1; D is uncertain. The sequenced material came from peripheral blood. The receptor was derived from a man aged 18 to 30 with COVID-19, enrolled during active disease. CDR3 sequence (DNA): TGTGCCAGTATAAGCGTAACTGAAGCTTTCTTT. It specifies CASISVTEAFF.